A single sample gave rise to the 18 T cell receptor beta chains below, sequenced in a study of cytomegalovirus exposure and HLA in healthy donors. Use of 60 Vbeta and 13 Jbeta primers characterized the PCR. Sequenced by immunoSEQ multiplex PCR; TCRdb stores in-frame clones only, minus some. The sample includes some 120,000 clones, 75% to 90% of them seen just once. The sample taken for sequencing was PBMCs. The origin of the receptors is a man aged 18 to 29 in good health and CMV-seropositive.

The J gene is TRBJ1-3, the V gene TRBV30, with D tentatively TRBD1 (5 bases). The CDR3 is made up of 12 amino acids. CDR1 GTSNPN and CDR2 SVGIG come from the germline V gene (reference sequence). Trimming removed 5 bases from V and 3 bases from J, with 8 bases in between. CDR3 loop: CAWGTFGNTIYF. CDR3 nucleotides: TGTGCCTGGGGGACTTTTGGAAACACCATATATTTT.

The V gene is TRBV7-9, the J gene TRBJ2-5; 7 positions match TRBD1. The germline CDR1 and CDR2 sequences are SEHNR and FQNEAQ (reference sequence). Losses at the gene ends were 5 bases for V and 1 base for J; bases not matched to a gene: 4. The CDR3 covers 14 residues. CDR3 amino acids: CASSVRDSQETQYF. The CDR3 bases are TGTGCCAGCAGCGTCCGGGACAGCCAAGAGACCCAGTACTTC.

The chain combines TRBV21-1 with TRBJ1-2. TRBV21-1 is a listed pseudogene. CDR3 length: 15 residues. The DNA of the CDR3 is TGTGCCAGCAGTCCCCGCGAAGGTGAGGACTATGGCTACACCTTC. It codes for CASSPREGEDYGYTF.

This chain uses TRBV29-1 with TRBJ2-5; possibly TRBD1 for D (7 bases). V was cut by 6 bases and J by 1 base, with 12 bases left in between. CDR1 and CDR2 from the germline V gene are SQVTM and ANQGSEA. This CDR3 has 13 residues. CDR3 nucleotide sequence: TGCAGCGTCCCGGGGGACAGCCAAGAGACCCAGTACTTC. Amino acid sequence: CSVPGDSQETQYF.

J is TRBJ1-5 and V is TRBV4-1; 8 bases align to TRBD1. V trimming: 3 bases; J trimming: 7 bases; junction bases outside the gene matches: 11. The length of the CDR3 is 16 residues. The germline V gene has CDR1 MGHRA and CDR2 YSYEKL. The CDR3 region has the DNA TGCGCCAGCAGCCAGACGACAGGGGAAATAGGGCAGCCCCAGCATTTT. Translation: CASSQTTGEIGQPQHF.

This clone was counted only a few times. V gene TRBV10-3 combines with J gene TRBJ2-2, with 7 bases matching TRBD1. The CDR3 consists of 14 residues. V shed 6 bases, J shed 1 base, and the junction held 2 bases outside the gene matches. Germline V gives CDR1 ENHRY, CDR2 SYGVKD. CDR3 nucleotide sequence: TGTGCCATCAGGACAGGGCTGAACACCGGGGAGCTGTTTTTT. Translated: CAIRTGLNTGELFF.

The V and J genes are TRBV9 and TRBJ2-2; 8 nucleotides align to TRBD1. V dropped 5 bases and J dropped 7; count of bases not matched to a gene: 7. CDR1 SGDLS and CDR2 YYNGEE come from the germline V gene. This CDR3 comprises 14 residues. CDR3: CASSVQGAGGELFF. CDR3 sequence (DNA): TGTGCCAGCAGTGTGCAGGGGGCAGGCGGGGAGCTGTTTTTT.

This clone has more than one count but fewer than ten. This chain links TRBV27 with TRBJ2-7; TRBD1 aligns across 8 bases. The trim removed 2 bases at V and 5 bases at J, leaving 8 bases unmatched. This CDR3 is built from 15 residues. Germline V CDR1 and CDR2: MNHEY, SMNVEV (reference sequence). The CDR3: CASSLGGTGHHEQYF. The CDR3 region has the DNA TGTGCCAGCAGTTTAGGCGGGACAGGTCACCACGAGCAGTACTTC.

The rearrangement links TRBV5-1 to TRBJ2-3; the D gene is possibly TRBD1 (6 bases). In germline, CDR1 is SGHRS, CDR2 YFSETQ. The CDR3 loop spans 14 amino acids. Trimming stripped 5 bases from V and 2 bases from J, with 12 bases between. CDR3 sequence: CASRLTGYTDTQYF. The CDR3 DNA is TGCGCCAGCAGATTGACAGGATACACAGATACGCAGTATTTT.

This clone appeared a few times. The genes are TRBV6-1 and TRBJ2-5; D is perhaps TRBD2 (6 bases). Trimming cost V 10 bases and J 2 bases, with 14 bases left between them. The CDR3 totals 13 residues. The germline CDR1 and CDR2 sequences are MNHNS and SASEGT. The CDR3 DNA sequence: TGTGCCACCGGCGGGGACGTGCAAGAGACCCAGTACTTC. Amino acid sequence: CATGGDVQETQYF.

This clone appeared a few times. V gene TRBV5-6 combines with J gene TRBJ1-1, with 8 nucleotides matching TRBD1. Unmatched junction bases numbered 5, after V lost 4 bases and J lost 3 bases. The CDR3 runs to 14 residues. Germline lookup yields CDR1 SGHDT and CDR2 YYEEEE. CDR3 DNA sequence: TGTGCCAGCAGCGGCGGACAGGGCGACACTGAAGCTTTCTTT. This codes for CASSGGQGDTEAFF. The full variable domain, rest sourced from reference TRBV5-6 and TRBJ1-1, is DAGVTQSPTHLIKTRGQQVTLRCSPKSGHDTVSWYQQALGQGPQFIFQYYEEEERQRGNFPDRFSGHQFPNYSSELNVNALLLGDSALYLCASSGGQGDTEAFFGQGTRLTVV.

The chain joins TRBV14 to TRBJ2-4, with D possibly matching TRBD1 (5 bases). The CDR3 covers 15 residues. V shed 3 bases and J shed 1 base, with 10 bases lying between them. Germline V gene lookup returns CDR1 SGHDN and CDR2 FVKESK. The DNA for the CDR3 is TGTGCCAGCAGCCAGTTAGGGGCCGCCAAAAACATTCAGTACTTC. Its translation is CASSQLGAAKNIQYF.

This chain joins TRBV11-2 and TRBJ2-7, with 9 bases fitting TRBD2. The CDR3 extends over 15 amino acids. Germline-derived CDR1 and CDR2 are SGHAT and FQNNGV. The trim removed 5 bases at V and 5 bases at J, leaving 10 bases unmatched. Written as DNA, the CDR3 is TGTGCCAGCAGCCTCGGGGGACTAGCATCCAACGAGCAGTACTTC. Translated, it gives CASSLGGLASNEQYF.

The chain uses TRBV5-1 and TRBJ2-3, with D maybe TRBD1 (6 bases). Trimming took off 1 base at V and 1 base at J, with 10 bases between the two ends. CDR3 length equals 15 residues. CDR1 and CDR2 (germline): SGHRS, YFSETQ. The CDR3 sequence is CASSLSAGGTDTQYF. The CDR3 DNA sequence: TGCGCCAGCAGCTTGTCGGCAGGGGGCACAGATACGCAGTATTTT. Drawing the rest from reference TRBV5-1 and TRBJ2-3, the complete variable domain is KAGVTQTPRYLIKTRGQQVTLSCSPISGHRSVSWYQQTPGQGLQFLFEYFSETQRNKGNFPGRFSGRQFSNSRSEMNVSTLELGDSALYLCASSLSAGGTDTQYFGPGTRLTVL.

V usage is TRBV4-1 and J usage is TRBJ1-1; no firm D call. Between the trimmed V and J ends, which lost 4 bases and 4 bases, there was a span of 10 bases. This CDR3 has 13 residues. CDR1 and CDR2 (germline): MGHRA, YSYEKL. The CDR3 sequence: CASSPESGTEAFF. The CDR3 DNA follows: TGCGCCAGCAGCCCTGAGTCTGGCACTGAAGCTTTCTTT.

The chain has TRBV11-3 and TRBJ2-7; 8 nucleotides align to TRBD2. Trimming cost V 4 bases and J 2 bases; bases outside gene matches: 7. Germline-derived CDR1 and CDR2 are SGHNT and YENEEA. This CDR3 comprises 15 residues. The CDR3 here is CASSSLSGGPYEQYF. The CDR3 nucleotides are TGTGCCAGCAGCTCCCTAAGCGGGGGACCCTACGAGCAGTACTTC.

The chain links TRBV19 to TRBJ2-3; 13 bases fit TRBD2. Per germline, CDR1 LNHDA and CDR2 SQIVND (reference sequence). V shed 5 bases and J 2 bases; nucleotides not matched to a gene: 7. This CDR3 has 17 residues. The CDR3, as DNA: TGTGCCAGTAGTCTCGGACTAGCGGGGGCCCTCACAGATACGCAGTATTTT. Its translation: CASSLGLAGALTDTQYF.

The chain employs TRBV9 and TRBJ1-1, with TRBD1 identical over 7 bases. Per the germline V gene, CDR1 is SGDLS and CDR2 is YYNGEE. J gave up 4 bases and V 0 bases, and 6 bases lay outside the gene matches. The CDR3 runs to 15 residues. CDR3 in amino acids: CASSVEGGLGTEAFF. Written as DNA, the CDR3 is TGTGCCAGCAGCGTAGAAGGGGGCCTGGGCACTGAAGCTTTCTTT.